The present T cell receptor beta chain was sequenced within a study of shared clonotypes between healthy human individuals. Study details: Three plates were used per donor for CD4 naive, three for CD4 memory, two for CD8 naive and one for CD8 memory.

Overall study findings and caveats: Clonotypes shared by all four donors outscored non-shared clonotypes in generation probability.

Details on this clone: Its antigen is as yet unknown.

Deep was the level used in running the assay. Repertoires were generated with immunoSEQ multiplex PCR, while TCRdb's copy carries only in-frame clones and drops some. The sample has 2 million to 2.5 million clones, 90% to 97% seen once. Germline V CDR1 and CDR2: MNHNY, SVGAGI (reference sequence). V dropped 7 bases and J dropped 0 bases, with 16 bases sitting between them. CDR3 size: 15 residues. Sequenced: naive CD4+ T cells sorted from blood. Subset described: CD45RA+ positively selected. This sequence originates from a man aged 18 to 30 in good health. The V call is TRBV6-6, the J call TRBJ2-7; weak D call: TRBD2 (5 bases). The CDR3 nucleotides read TGTGCCAGCACCTCCAAGGACTGGCGCTCCTACGAGCAGTACTTC. Its translation: CASTSKDWRSYEQYF.